This is a list of T cell receptor beta chains from one sample in a study of cytomegalovirus exposure and HLA in healthy donors. Sequencing used immunoSEQ multiplex PCR; TCRdb keeps in-frame clones, though not all of them. The data contain about 230,000 clones, 80% to 90% of them singletons. Specimen: PBMCs. These receptors were collected from a woman in her late teens or twenties in good health and CMV-seronegative. CDR3s leave out the opening cysteine and the closing phenylalanine or tryptophan.

J: TRBJ2-7
V: TRBV19
CDR3: ASSISAGTSYEQY

J: TRBJ2-7
V: TRBV13
CDR3: ASSSGEGVEQY

J: TRBJ2-1
V: TRBV2
CDR3: ASGGTVEAGEQF

J: TRBJ2-1
V: TRBV13
CDR3: ASSTSGGMFHNEQF

J: TRBJ2-7
V: TRBV30
CDR3: AWSVLAGDGSQY

J: TRBJ1-1
V: TRBV19
CDR3: ASSIPRKGTEAF

J: TRBJ1-2
V: TRBV2
CDR3: ASRDTGGEANYGYT

J: TRBJ2-1
V: TRBV7-2
CDR3: ASSLVGGTSGYEQF

J: TRBJ2-1
V: TRBV23-1
CDR3: ASSQSPFQGNEQF

J: TRBJ1-5
V: TRBV2
CDR3: ASSPPARGVRDQPQH

J: TRBJ1-2
V: TRBV11-2
CDR3: ASSSKQGAGYGYT

J: TRBJ2-1
V: TRBV4-2
CDR3: ASSQETGLAYNEQF

J: TRBJ1-5
V: TRBV4-1
CDR3: ASSRTAYQPQH

J: TRBJ2-3
V: TRBV4-3
CDR3: ASSQVVASTDTQY

J: TRBJ2-3
V: TRBV6-5
CDR3: ASSYQGDTQY

J: TRBJ1-2
V: TRBV19
CDR3: ASSIDQGVGYT

J: TRBJ1-3
V: TRBV11-2
CDR3: ASSLDFQQGTGNTIY

J: TRBJ2-1
V: TRBV21-1
CDR3: ASSKLAGGRSYNEQF

J: TRBJ2-4
V: TRBV13
CDR3: ASSYTILAGGAKNIQY

J: TRBJ2-7
V: TRBV7-3
CDR3: ASSHDLQGEQY

J: TRBJ1-1
V: TRBV19
CDR3: ASSTDVFRRRNTEAF

J: TRBJ2-7
V: TRBV2
CDR3: ASTTDFYEQY

J: TRBJ2-5
V: TRBV10-1
CDR3: ASSEAGLKTQY

J: TRBJ1-1
V: TRBV5-4
CDR3: ASSSTGLSTEAF

J: .
V: TRBV5-1
CDR3: ASSLSPGQIYYEQY

J: TRBJ1-5
V: TRBV19
CDR3: ASSIVQGGNQPQH

J: TRBJ2-1
V: TRBV6-1
CDR3: ASRLRTSGGQF

J: TRBJ2-1
V: TRBV4-1
CDR3: ASSLRGLAGYEQF

J: TRBJ2-1
V: TRBV4-1
CDR3: ASSQFFPYEQF

J: TRBJ2-7
V: TRBV2
CDR3: ASTKRTKGDEQY

J: TRBJ1-5
V: TRBV5-5
CDR3: ASSLLSQPQH

J: TRBJ2-1
V: TRBV6-6
CDR3: ASSYSAESANEQF

J: TRBJ2-2
V: TRBV7-9
CDR3: ASSASRALTGELF

J: TRBJ1-3
V: TRBV7-9
CDR3: ASSPGTVGNTIY

J: TRBJ2-5
V: TRBV7-8
CDR3: ASSLAVAGTQETQY

J: TRBJ2-2
V: TRBV2
CDR3: ASSQGLAGGSGELF

J: TRBJ2-3
V: TRBV27
CDR3: ASSPRVAGTDTQY

J: TRBJ1-5
V: TRBV30
CDR3: AWSLGGTGSQPQH

J: .
V: TRBV29-1
CDR3: SVVGVGYEQY

J: TRBJ1-5
V: TRBV5-6
CDR3: ASSLAGTGGYQPQH

J: TRBJ2-1
V: TRBV27
CDR3: ASRKQGTYNEQF

J: TRBJ1-2
V: TRBV5-6
CDR3: ASSSNIYGYT

J: TRBJ1-1
V: TRBV5-1
CDR3: ASSTVDRVTEAF

J: TRBJ2-7
V: TRBV6-5
CDR3: ASTAPASSYEQY

J: TRBJ2-5
V: TRBV2
CDR3: ASRPDRDRETQY

J: TRBJ1-1
V: TRBV6-5
CDR3: ASSYSTGEAF

J: TRBJ2-7
V: TRBV6-5
CDR3: ASSFYSGTTYEQY

J: TRBJ1-2
V: TRBV11-2
CDR3: ASSFVEARDGYT

J: TRBJ1-1
V: TRBV19
CDR3: ASRAVVWGQNTEAF

J: TRBJ1-5
V: TRBV7-8
CDR3: ASSPRGPSNQPQH

J: TRBJ2-2
V: TRBV30
CDR3: AWSVSAGELF

J: TRBJ1-2
V: TRBV12-5
CDR3: ASGRDRDYGYT

J: TRBJ2-6
V: TRBV5-5
CDR3: ASRGGAPSNISGANVLT

J: TRBJ2-5
V: TRBV9
CDR3: ASSVGTGVKETQY

J: TRBJ1-6
V: TRBV6-1
CDR3: ASVRTRNSPLH